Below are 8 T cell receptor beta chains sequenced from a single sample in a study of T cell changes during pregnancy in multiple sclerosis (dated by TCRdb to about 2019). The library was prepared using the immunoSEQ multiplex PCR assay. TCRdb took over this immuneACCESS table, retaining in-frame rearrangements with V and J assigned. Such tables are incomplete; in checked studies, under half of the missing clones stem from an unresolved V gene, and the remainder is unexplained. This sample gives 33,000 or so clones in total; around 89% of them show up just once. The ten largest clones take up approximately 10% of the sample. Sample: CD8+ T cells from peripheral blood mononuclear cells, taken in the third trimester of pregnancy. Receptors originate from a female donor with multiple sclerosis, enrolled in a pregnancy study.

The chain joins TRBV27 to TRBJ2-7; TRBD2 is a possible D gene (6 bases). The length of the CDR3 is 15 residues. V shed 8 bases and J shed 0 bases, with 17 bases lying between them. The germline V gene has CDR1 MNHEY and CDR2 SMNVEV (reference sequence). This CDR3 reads CASSWGAGDSYEQYF. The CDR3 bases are TGTGCCAGCTCATGGGGAGCGGGCGACTCCTACGAGCAGTACTTC.

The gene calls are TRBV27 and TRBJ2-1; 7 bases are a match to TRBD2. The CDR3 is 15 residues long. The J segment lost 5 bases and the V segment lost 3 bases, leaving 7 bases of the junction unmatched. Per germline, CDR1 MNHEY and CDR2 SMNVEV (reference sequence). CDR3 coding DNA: TGTGCCAGCAGTTTGCAGCGGGACCGGAACAATGAGCAGTTCTTC. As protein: CASSLQRDRNNEQFF.

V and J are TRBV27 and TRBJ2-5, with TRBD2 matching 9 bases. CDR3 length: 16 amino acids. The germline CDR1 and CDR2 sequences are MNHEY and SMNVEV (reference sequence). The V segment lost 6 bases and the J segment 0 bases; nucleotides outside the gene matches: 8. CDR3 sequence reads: CASRPPGLANQETQYF. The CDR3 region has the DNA TGTGCCAGCAGACCACCGGGACTAGCAAACCAAGAGACCCAGTACTTC.

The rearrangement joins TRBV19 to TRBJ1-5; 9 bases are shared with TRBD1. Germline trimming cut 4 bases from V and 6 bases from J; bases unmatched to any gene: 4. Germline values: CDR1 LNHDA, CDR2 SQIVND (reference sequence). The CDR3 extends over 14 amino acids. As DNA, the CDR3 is TGTGCCAGTAGTAGACAGGGGGTTGGTCAGCCCCAGCATTTT. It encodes CASSRQGVGQPQHF.

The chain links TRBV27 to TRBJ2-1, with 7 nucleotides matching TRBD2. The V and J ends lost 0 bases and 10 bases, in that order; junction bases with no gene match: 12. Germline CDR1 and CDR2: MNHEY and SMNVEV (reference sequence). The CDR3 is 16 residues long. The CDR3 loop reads CASSLSGGERGFEQFF. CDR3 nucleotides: TGTGCCAGCAGTTTATCGGGGGGGGAGAGGGGATTCGAGCAGTTCTTC.

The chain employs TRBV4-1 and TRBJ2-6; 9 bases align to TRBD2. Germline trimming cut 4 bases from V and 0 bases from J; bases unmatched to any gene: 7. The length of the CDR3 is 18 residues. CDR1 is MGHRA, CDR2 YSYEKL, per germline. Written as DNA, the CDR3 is TGCGCCAGCAGCCCAGCGGGCGGGGGGGGCTCTGGGGCCAACGTCCTGACTTTC. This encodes CASSPAGGGGSGANVLTF.

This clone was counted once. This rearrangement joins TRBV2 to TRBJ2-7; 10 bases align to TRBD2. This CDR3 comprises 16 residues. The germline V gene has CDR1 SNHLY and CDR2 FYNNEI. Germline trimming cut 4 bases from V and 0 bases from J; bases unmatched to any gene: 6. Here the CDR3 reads CASSAEAGGYSYEQYF. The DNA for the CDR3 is TGTGCCAGCAGTGCGGAAGCGGGGGGGTACTCCTACGAGCAGTACTTC.

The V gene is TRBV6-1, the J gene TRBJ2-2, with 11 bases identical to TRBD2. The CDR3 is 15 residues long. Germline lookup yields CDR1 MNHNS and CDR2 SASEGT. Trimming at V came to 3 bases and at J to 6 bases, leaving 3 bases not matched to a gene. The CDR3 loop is CASSDGTSGSGELFF. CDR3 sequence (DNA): TGTGCCAGCAGTGACGGGACTAGCGGCTCCGGGGAGCTGTTTTTT.